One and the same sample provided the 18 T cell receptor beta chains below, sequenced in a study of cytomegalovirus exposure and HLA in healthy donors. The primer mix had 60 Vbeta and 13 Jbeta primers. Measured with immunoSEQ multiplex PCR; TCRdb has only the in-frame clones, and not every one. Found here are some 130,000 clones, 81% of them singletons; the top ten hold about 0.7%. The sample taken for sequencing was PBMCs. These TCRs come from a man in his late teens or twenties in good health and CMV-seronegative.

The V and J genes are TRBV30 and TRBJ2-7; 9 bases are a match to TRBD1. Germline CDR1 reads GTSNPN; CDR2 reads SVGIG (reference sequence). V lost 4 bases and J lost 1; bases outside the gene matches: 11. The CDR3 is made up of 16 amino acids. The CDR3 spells CAWNQNRGRGSYEQYF. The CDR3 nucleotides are TGTGCCTGGAACCAGAACAGGGGGCGCGGGTCCTACGAGCAGTACTTC.

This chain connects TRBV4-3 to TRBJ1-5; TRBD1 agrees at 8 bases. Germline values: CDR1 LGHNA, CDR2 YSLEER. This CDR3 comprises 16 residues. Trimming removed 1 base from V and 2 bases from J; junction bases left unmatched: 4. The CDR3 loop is CASSQGTGGRNQPQHF. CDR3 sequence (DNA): TGCGCCAGCAGCCAAGGTACAGGGGGTCGCAATCAGCCCCAGCATTTT.

The CDR3 DNA reads TGTGCCAGCAGCCAAGGAGGTCCCTTTGCAGGGGCCCAGCCCCAGCATTTT. Protein sequence: CASSQGGPFAGAQPQHF. This chain uses TRBV14 with TRBJ1-5; possibly TRBD1 for D (6 bases). Trimming removed 1 base from V and 7 bases from J, with 20 bases in between. In germline, CDR1 is SGHDN, CDR2 FVKESK. The length of the CDR3 is 17 residues.

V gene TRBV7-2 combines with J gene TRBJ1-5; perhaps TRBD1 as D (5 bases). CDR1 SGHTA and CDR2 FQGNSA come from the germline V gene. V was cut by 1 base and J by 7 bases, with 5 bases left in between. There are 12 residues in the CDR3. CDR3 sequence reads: CASSLGGQPQHF. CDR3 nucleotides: TGTGCCAGCAGCTTAGGGGGCCAGCCCCAGCATTTT.

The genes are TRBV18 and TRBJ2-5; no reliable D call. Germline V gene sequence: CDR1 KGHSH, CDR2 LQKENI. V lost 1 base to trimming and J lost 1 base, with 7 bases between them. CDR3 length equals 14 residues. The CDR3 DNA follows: TGTGCCAGCTCACCACGTCAGGCCCAAGAGACCCAGTACTTC. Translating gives CASSPRQAQETQYF.

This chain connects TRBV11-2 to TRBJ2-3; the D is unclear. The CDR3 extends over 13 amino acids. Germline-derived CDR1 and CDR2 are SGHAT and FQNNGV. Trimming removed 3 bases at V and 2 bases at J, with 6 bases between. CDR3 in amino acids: CASSFSLTDTQYF. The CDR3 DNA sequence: TGTGCCAGCAGCTTTAGCCTCACAGATACGCAGTATTTT.

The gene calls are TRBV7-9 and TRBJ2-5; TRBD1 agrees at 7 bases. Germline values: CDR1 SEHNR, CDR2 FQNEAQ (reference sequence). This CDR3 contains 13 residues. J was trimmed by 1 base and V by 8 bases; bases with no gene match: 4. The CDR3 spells CASLQGSQETQYF. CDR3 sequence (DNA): TGTGCCAGCCTACAGGGGTCCCAAGAGACCCAGTACTTC.

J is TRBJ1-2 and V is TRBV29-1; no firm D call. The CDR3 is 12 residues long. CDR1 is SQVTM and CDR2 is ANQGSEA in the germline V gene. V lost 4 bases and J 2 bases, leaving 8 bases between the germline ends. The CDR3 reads CSVAGGNYGYTF. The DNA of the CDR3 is TGCAGCGTTGCAGGTGGCAACTATGGCTACACCTTC.

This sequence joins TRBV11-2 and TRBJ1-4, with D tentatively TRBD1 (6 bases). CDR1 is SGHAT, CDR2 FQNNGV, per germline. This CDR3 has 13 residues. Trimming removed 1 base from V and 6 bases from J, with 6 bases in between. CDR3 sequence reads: CASSLGTDEKLFF. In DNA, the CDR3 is TGTGCCAGCAGCTTAGGGACAGATGAAAAACTGTTTTTT. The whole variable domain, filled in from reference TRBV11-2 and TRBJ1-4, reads EAGVAQSPRYKIIEKRQSVAFWCNPISGHATLYWYQQILGQGPKLLIQFQNNGVVDDSQLPKDRFSAERLKGVDSTLKIQPAKLEDSAVYLCASSLGTDEKLFFGSGTQLSVL.

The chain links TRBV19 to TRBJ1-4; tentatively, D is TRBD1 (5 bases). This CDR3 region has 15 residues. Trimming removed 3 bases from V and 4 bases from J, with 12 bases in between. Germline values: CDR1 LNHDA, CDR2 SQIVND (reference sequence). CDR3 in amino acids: CASSILYRYNEKLFF. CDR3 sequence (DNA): TGTGCCAGTAGTATTCTCTACAGGTATAATGAAAAACTGTTTTTT.

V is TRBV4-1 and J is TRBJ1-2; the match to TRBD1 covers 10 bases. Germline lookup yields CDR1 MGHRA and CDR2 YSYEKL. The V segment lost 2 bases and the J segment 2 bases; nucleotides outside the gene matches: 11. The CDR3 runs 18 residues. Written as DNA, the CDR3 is TGCGCCAGCAGCCAACCACCGGGACAGGGGCACGGGAACTATGGCTACACCTTC. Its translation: CASSQPPGQGHGNYGYTF.

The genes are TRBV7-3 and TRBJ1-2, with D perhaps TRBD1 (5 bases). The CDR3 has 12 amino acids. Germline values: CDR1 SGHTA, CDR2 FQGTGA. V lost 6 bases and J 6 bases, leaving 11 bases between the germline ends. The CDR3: CASRGPGDGYTF. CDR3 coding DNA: TGTGCCAGCAGGGGACCGGGAGATGGCTACACCTTC.

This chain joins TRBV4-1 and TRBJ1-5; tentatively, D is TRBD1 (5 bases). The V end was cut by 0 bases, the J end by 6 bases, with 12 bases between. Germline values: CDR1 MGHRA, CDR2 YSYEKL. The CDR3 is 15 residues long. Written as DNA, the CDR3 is TGCGCCAGCAGCCAAGAGTTGGGGGGGTCTCAGCCCCAGCATTTT. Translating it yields CASSQELGGSQPQHF.

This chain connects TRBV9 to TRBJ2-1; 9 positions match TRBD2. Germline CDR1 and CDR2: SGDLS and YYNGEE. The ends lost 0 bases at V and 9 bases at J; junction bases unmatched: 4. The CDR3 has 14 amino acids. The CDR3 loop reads CASSVGGGALEQFF. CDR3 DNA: TGTGCCAGCAGCGTAGGCGGGGGGGCCCTTGAGCAGTTCTTC.

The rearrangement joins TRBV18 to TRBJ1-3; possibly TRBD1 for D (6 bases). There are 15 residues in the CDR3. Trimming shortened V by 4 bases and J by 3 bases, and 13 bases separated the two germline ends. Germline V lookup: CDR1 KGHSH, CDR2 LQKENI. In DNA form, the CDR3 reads TGTGCCAGCTCACGGCAGGGGAGCGGTGGAAACACCATATATTTT. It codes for CASSRQGSGGNTIYF.

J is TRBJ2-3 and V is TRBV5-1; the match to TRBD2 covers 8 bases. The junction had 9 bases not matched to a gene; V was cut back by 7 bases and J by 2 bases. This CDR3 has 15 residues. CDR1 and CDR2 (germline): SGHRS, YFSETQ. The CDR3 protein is CASGKAGALTDTQYF. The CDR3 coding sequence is TGCGCCAGCGGGAAAGCGGGGGCCCTCACAGATACGCAGTATTTT.

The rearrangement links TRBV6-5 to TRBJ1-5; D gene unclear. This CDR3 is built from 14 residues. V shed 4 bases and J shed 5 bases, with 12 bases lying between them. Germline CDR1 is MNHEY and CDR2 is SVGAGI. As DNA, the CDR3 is TGTGCCAGCAGTTCCGATCTAAACGATCAGCCCCAGCATTTT. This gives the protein CASSSDLNDQPQHF.

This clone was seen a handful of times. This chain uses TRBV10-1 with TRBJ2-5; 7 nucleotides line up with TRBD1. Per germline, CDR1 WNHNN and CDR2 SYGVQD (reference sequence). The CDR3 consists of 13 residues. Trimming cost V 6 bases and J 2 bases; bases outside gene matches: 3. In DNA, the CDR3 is TGCGCCAGCAGCGTGGGACAGCAAGAGACCCAGTACTTC. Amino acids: CASSVGQQETQYF.